Below, 21 T cell receptor beta chains from the same sample are listed, as sequenced in a study of OX40 agonist ivuxolimab in advanced cancers. Libraries were prepared through the immunoSEQ multiplex PCR assay. In TCRdb, the immuneACCESS table is reduced to in-frame sequences with V and J assigned. These tables do not hold every clone; where another copy was compared, an unresolved V gene accounts for under half, and the others remain unexplained. Within this sample are approximately 97,000 clones, with about 86% of them counted one time only. 5.5% of the sample comes from the top ten. This sample comprised CD4+ or CD8+ T cells sorted from blood, obtained in a trial of the OX40 agonist ivuxolimab. These receptors all come from an adult with an advanced solid tumor such as melanoma, head and neck, liver or kidney cancer.

This clone was observed a handful of times. The CDR3 region is CASSPNGTGKYEQYF. In nucleotides, the CDR3 is TGTGCCAGCAGCCCGAACGGGACAGGGAAGTACGAGCAGTACTTC. This chain connects TRBV5-4 to TRBJ2-7; TRBD1 matches at 9 bases. Germline V CDR1 and CDR2: SGHNT, YYREEE (reference sequence). V was clipped by 4 bases and J by 4 bases; unmatched bases: 9. CDR3 length: 15 residues.

This chain uses TRBV11-2 with TRBJ2-1; 7 nucleotides line up with TRBD1. The germline CDR1 and CDR2 sequences are SGHAT and FQNNGV. V trimming: 8 bases; J trimming: 2 bases; junction bases outside the gene matches: 6. The CDR3 runs 14 residues. CDR3 DNA sequence: TGTGCCAGCCTGACAGGGAGAGCCTACAATGAGCAGTTCTTC. Translated, it gives CASLTGRAYNEQFF.

V gene TRBV7-2 combines with J gene TRBJ2-3; perhaps TRBD2 as D (6 bases). The V gene's germline CDR1 is SGHTA and CDR2 FQGNSA. This CDR3 comprises 12 residues. V was clipped by 5 bases and J by 15 bases, with 18 bases between them. This CDR3 reads CASSPLRERAYF. CDR3 bases: TGTGCCAGCAGCCCCCTCCGGGAGAGGGCCTATTTT.

Here the CDR3 reads CASHRAGTGGWKTQYF. DNA of the CDR3: TGTGCCAGTCACCGAGCCGGGACAGGGGGCTGGAAGACCCAGTACTTC. The chain carries TRBV11-2 and TRBJ2-5; 12 nucleotides line up with TRBD1. Germline CDR1 is SGHAT and CDR2 is FQNNGV. The CDR3 is made up of 16 amino acids. The V segment lost 9 bases and the J segment 6 bases; nucleotides outside the gene matches: 14. The whole variable domain, remainder taken from reference TRBV11-2 and TRBJ2-5, is EAGVAQSPRYKIIEKRQSVAFWCNPISGHATLYWYQQILGQGPKLLIQFQNNGVVDDSQLPKDRFSAERLKGVDSTLKIQPAKLEDSAVYLCASHRAGTGGWKTQYFGPGTRLLVL.

The chain employs TRBV7-6 and TRBJ2-1, with TRBD2 identical over 9 bases. CDR1 is SGHVS, CDR2 FNYEAQ, per germline. V was clipped by 7 bases and J by 8 bases; unmatched bases: 12. The CDR3 is made up of 15 amino acids. CDR3 in DNA: TGTGCCAGCAACAAAGCGGGAGGAGGTTCGTATGAGCAGTTCTTC. Protein product: CASNKAGGGSYEQFF.

The chain carries TRBV19 and TRBJ2-2, with a weak D call TRBD2 (5 bases). V lost 3 bases, J lost 4 bases, and 15 bases lay in between. This CDR3 comprises 16 residues. Per germline, CDR1 LNHDA and CDR2 SQIVND (reference sequence). The CDR3 reads CASSIPPSFGTGELFF. CDR3 coding DNA: TGTGCCAGTAGTATTCCTCCTAGCTTTGGCACCGGGGAGCTGTTTTTT.

V is TRBV9 and J is TRBJ2-3; 7 bases are a match to TRBD1. This CDR3 has 14 residues. Unmatched junction bases numbered 8, after V lost 7 bases and J lost 3 bases. Germline CDR1 reads SGDLS; CDR2 reads YYNGEE. CDR3 sequence reads: CASERGRGTDTQYF. CDR3 DNA: TGTGCCAGCGAAAGAGGCAGGGGGACAGATACGCAGTATTTT.

The rearrangement links TRBV11-1 to TRBJ1-6; 7 positions agree with TRBD1. V was pared by 1 base and J by 4 bases, with 7 bases of the junction left unmatched. There are 17 residues in the CDR3. Germline V gene lookup returns CDR1 SGHAT and CDR2 FQDESV (reference sequence). CDR3 nucleotide sequence: TGTGCCAGCAGCTTAGTTGAACAGGGGAGGTATAATTCACCCCTCCACTTT. Protein product: CASSLVEQGRYNSPLHF. The whole variable domain, filled in from reference TRBV11-1 and TRBJ1-6, reads EAEVAQSPRYKITEKSQAVAFWCDPISGHATLYWYRQILGQGPELLVQFQDESVVDDSQLPKDRFSAERLKGVDSTLKIQPAELGDSAMYLCASSLVEQGRYNSPLHFGNGTRLTVT.

The rearrangement joins TRBV2 to TRBJ1-2; D gene ambiguous. Trimming shortened V by 3 bases and J by 8 bases, and 10 bases separated the two germline ends. This CDR3 region has 12 residues. Germline V lookup: CDR1 SNHLY, CDR2 FYNNEI. CDR3 protein: CASSDGPLGYTF. The DNA for the CDR3 is TGTGCCAGCAGTGATGGACCGTTGGGCTACACCTTC. The whole variable domain, remainder taken from reference TRBV2 and TRBJ1-2, is EPEVTQTPSHQVTQMGQEVILRCVPISNHLYFYWYRQILGQKVEFLVSFYNNEISEKSEIFDDQFSVERPDGSNFTLKIRSTKLEDSAMYFCASSDGPLGYTFGSGTRLTVV.

A single count supports this clone. The chain has TRBV5-4 and TRBJ2-2, with D unresolved. The CDR3 is 13 amino acids. Per the germline V gene, CDR1 is SGHNT and CDR2 is YYREEE (reference sequence). Deletions cut 5 bases from V and 0 bases from J, with 5 bases between. The CDR3 loop reads CASRVANTGELFF. CDR3 bases: TGTGCCAGCAGGGTCGCGAACACCGGGGAGCTGTTTTTT. The complete variable domain, with remaining parts taken from reference TRBV5-4 and TRBJ2-2, reads ETGVTQSPTHLIKTRGQQVTLRCSSQSGHNTVSWYQQALGQGPQFIFQYYREEENGRGNFPPRFSGLQFPNYSSELNVNALELDDSALYLCASRVANTGELFFGEGSRLTVL.

The genes are TRBV7-8 and TRBJ2-1; possibly TRBD2 for D (5 bases). The CDR3 sequence is 13 residues long. Germline assignment: CDR1 SGHVS and CDR2 FQNEAQ. V lost 4 bases and J lost 10, with 14 bases in between. The CDR3 reads CASSSIQSGEQFF. In DNA, the CDR3 is TGTGCCAGCAGCTCTATTCAGAGCGGCGAGCAGTTCTTC.

This chain links TRBV5-1 with TRBJ2-7; the D gene is possibly TRBD2 (5 bases). Germline V gene lookup returns CDR1 SGHRS and CDR2 YFSETQ. The CDR3 extends over 14 amino acids. Trimming removed 7 bases from V and 9 bases from J, with 23 bases in between. The CDR3 here is CASSLSSAGTGQYF. CDR3 sequence (DNA): TGCGCCAGCTCCCTCTCCTCGGCGGGCACCGGGCAGTACTTC.

The rearrangement joins TRBV4-2 to TRBJ1-5; a weak D match, TRBD1 (6 bases). V lost 0 bases and J lost 6, with 12 bases in between. The germline CDR1 and CDR2 sequences are LGHNA and YNFKEQ. CDR3 length equals 15 residues. The CDR3 reads CASSQERQDGQPQHF. Written as DNA, the CDR3 is TGTGCCAGCAGCCAAGAAAGACAGGATGGTCAGCCCCAGCATTTT.

The count of this clone is one. The J gene is TRBJ1-5, the V gene TRBV7-9; no firm D call. Trimming took off 1 base at V and 6 bases at J, with 4 bases between the two ends. Per germline, CDR1 SEHNR and CDR2 FQNEAQ (reference sequence). This CDR3 spans 12 amino acids. The CDR3 here is CASSLGLQPQHF. For the CDR3, the DNA is TGTGCCAGCAGCTTAGGGCTTCAGCCCCAGCATTTT.

This chain connects TRBV30 to TRBJ1-2; 8 bases fit TRBD1. The J segment lost 5 bases and the V segment lost 8 bases, leaving 7 bases of the junction unmatched. The germline V gene encodes CDR1 GTSNPN and CDR2 SVGIG (reference sequence). CDR3 size: 12 residues. CDR3 in DNA: TGTGCCGGGTCGACAGGGGCGTATGGCTACACCTTC. Residues: CAGSTGAYGYTF.

V and J are TRBV19 and TRBJ2-1; 9 bases agree with TRBD1. The CDR3 has 14 amino acids. Trimming removed 8 bases from V and 8 bases from J; junction bases left unmatched: 10. Germline CDR1 and CDR2: LNHDA and SQIVND (reference sequence). CDR3 sequence: CASHRGPAVHEQFF. CDR3 DNA: TGTGCCAGTCACAGGGGGCCGGCCGTTCATGAGCAGTTCTTC.

The chain has TRBV6-9 and TRBJ2-7; tentative D call: TRBD1 (5 bases). This CDR3 is 13 amino acids long. Germline loops: CDR1 MNHGY, CDR2 SVAAGI. The V gene lost 6 bases and the J gene lost 6 bases, with 15 bases spanning the gap. The CDR3 sequence is CASSRVKDLEQYF. The CDR3 DNA follows: TGTGCCAGCAGCAGGGTGAAGGATCTCGAGCAGTACTTC.

The chain recombines TRBV27 with TRBJ2-7, with unresolved D. The CDR3 totals 15 residues. Germline loops: CDR1 MNHEY, CDR2 SMNVEV (reference sequence). Trimming left V 5 bases short and J 3 bases short, with 17 bases between. DNA of the CDR3: TGTGCCAGCAGTGAGGTGGCGAAACCTTACTACGAGCAGTACTTC. It encodes CASSEVAKPYYEQYF.

The chain has TRBV7-2 and TRBJ1-5; D gene uncertain. The CDR3 extends over 15 amino acids. CDR1 is SGHTA and CDR2 is FQGNSA in the germline V gene. Trimming removed 1 base from V and 6 bases from J, with 13 bases in between. CDR3 loop: CASSLVPTAGQPQHF. Here the CDR3 DNA reads TGTGCCAGCAGCTTAGTTCCGACGGCGGGTCAGCCCCAGCATTTT.

The chain joins TRBV6-5 to TRBJ1-2; no definite D call. CDR1 is MNHEY and CDR2 is SVGAGI in the germline V gene. This CDR3 is 15 amino acids long. V was cut by 0 bases and J by 4 bases, with 12 bases left in between. CDR3 DNA: TGTGCCAGCAGTTACTCGACCTGGCCCGGCTATGGCTACACCTTC. It codes for CASSYSTWPGYGYTF.

V usage is TRBV19 and J usage is TRBJ2-2; D is perhaps TRBD2 (5 bases). Trimming cost V 10 bases and J 5 bases, with 11 bases left between them. CDR3 length: 12 residues. The germline CDR1 and CDR2 sequences are LNHDA and SQIVND (reference sequence). DNA for the CDR3: TGTGCCACCGGGGTGTGGACCGGGGAGCTGTTTTTT. Translation gives CATGVWTGELFF.